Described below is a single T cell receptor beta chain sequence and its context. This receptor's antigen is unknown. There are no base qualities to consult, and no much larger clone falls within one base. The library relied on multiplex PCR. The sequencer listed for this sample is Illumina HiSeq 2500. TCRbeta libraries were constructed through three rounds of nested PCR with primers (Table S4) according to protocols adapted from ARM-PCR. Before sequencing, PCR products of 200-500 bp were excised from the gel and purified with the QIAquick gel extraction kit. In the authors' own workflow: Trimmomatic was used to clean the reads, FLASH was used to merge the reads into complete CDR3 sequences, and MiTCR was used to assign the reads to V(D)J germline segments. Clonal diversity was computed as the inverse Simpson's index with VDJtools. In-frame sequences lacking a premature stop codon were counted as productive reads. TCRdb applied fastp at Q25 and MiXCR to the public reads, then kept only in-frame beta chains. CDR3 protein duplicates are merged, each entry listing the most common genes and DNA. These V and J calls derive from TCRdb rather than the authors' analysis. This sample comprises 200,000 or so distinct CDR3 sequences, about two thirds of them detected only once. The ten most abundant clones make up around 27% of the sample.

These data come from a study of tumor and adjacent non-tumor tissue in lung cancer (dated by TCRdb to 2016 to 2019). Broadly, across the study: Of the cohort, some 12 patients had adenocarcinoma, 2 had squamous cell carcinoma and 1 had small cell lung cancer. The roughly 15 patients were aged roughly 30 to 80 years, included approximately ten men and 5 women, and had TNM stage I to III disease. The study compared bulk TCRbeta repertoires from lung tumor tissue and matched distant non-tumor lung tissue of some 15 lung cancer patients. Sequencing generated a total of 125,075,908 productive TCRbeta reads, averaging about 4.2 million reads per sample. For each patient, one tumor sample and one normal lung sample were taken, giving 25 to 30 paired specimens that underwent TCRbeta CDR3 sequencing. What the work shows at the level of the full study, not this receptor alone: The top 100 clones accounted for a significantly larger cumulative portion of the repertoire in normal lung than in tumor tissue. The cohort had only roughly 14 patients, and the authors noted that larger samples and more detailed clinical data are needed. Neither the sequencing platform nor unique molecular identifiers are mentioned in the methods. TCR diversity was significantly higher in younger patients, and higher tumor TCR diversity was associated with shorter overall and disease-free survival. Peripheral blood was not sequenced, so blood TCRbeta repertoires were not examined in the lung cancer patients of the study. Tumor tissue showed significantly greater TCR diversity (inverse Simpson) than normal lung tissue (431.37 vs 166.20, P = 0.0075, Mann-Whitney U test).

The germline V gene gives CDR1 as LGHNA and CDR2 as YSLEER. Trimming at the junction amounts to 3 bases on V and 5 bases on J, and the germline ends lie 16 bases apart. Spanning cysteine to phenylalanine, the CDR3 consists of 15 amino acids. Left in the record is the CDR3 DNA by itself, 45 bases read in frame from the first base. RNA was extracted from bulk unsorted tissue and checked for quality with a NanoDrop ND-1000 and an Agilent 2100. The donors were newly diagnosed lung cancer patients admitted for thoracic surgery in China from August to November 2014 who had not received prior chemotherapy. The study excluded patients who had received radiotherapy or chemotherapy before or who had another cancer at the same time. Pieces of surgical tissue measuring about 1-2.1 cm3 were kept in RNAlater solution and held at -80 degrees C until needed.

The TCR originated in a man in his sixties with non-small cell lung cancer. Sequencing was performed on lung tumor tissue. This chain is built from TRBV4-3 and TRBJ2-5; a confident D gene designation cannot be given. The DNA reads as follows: TGCGCCAGCAGCCAGCAGACGTCCACTGGGGAGACCCAGTACTTC. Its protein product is CASSQQTSTGETQYF.